This T cell receptor (beta chain) was identified during a study of cytomegalovirus exposure and HLA in healthy donors. Trimming left V 5 bases short and J 0 bases short, with 5 bases between. This CDR3 is 12 amino acids long. Looked up from germline, CDR1 is SGHTA and CDR2 is FQGNSA. PCR was performed using 60 Vbeta and 13 Jbeta primers. TCRdb's table, derived via immunoSEQ multiplex PCR, lists solely in-frame clones and lacks some. This table has some 130,000 clones, less than 80% appearing once. The sample comprised PBMCs. The chain joins TRBV7-2 to TRBJ2-7; D gene unclear. The receptor was derived from a man aged 35-49 years in good health and CMV-seropositive. The CDR3 DNA reads TGTGCCAGCAGCCCCTACTCCTACGAGCAGTACTTC. Residues: CASSPYSYEQYF.